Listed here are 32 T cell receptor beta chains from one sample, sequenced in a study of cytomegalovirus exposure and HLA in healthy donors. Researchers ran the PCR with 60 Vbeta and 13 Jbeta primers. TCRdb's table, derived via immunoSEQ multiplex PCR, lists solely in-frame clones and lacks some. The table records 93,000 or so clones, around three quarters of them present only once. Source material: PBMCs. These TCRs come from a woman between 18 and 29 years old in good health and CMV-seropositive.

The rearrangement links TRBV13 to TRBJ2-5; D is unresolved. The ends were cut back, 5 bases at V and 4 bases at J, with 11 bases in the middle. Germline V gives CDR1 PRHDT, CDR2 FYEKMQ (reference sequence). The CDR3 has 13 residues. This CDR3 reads CASSNSSVETQYF. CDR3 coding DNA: TGTGCCAGCAGCAACTCCAGCGTAGAGACCCAGTACTTC.

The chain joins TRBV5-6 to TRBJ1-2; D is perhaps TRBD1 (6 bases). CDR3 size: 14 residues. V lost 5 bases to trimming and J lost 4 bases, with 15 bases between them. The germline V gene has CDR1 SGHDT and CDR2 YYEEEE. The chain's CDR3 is CASRQGEGAYGYTF. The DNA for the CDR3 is TGTGCCAGCAGACAGGGAGAAGGAGCCTATGGCTACACCTTC. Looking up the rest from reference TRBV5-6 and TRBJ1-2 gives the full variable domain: DAGVTQSPTHLIKTRGQQVTLRCSPKSGHDTVSWYQQALGQGPQFIFQYYEEEERQRGNFPDRFSGHQFPNYSSELNVNALLLGDSALYLCASRQGEGAYGYTFGSGTRLTVV.

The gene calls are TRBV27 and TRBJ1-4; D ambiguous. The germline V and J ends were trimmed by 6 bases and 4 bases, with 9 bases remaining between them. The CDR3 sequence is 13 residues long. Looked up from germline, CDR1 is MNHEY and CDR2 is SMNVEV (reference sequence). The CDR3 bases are TGTGCCAGCAGCCTACGAGATAATGAAAAACTGTTTTTT. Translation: CASSLRDNEKLFF. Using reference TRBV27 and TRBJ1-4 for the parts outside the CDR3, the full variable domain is EAQVTQNPRYLITVTGKKLTVTCSQNMNHEYMSWYRQDPGLGLRQIYYSMNVEVTDKGDVPEGYKVSRKEKRNFPLILESPSPNQTSLYFCASSLRDNEKLFFGSGTQLSVL.

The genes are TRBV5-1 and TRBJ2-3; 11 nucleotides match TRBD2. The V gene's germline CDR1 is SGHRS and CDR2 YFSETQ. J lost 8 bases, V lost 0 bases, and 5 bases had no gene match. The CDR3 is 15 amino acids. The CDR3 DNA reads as TGCGCCAGCAGCTTGGAGTCTAGCGGGGGGCTTACGCAGTATTTT. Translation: CASSLESSGGLTQYF.

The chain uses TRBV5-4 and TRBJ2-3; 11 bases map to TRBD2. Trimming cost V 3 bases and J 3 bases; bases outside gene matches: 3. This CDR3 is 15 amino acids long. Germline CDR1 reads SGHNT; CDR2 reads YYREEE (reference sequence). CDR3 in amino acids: CASSSRTSGTDTQYF. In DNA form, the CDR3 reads TGTGCCAGCAGCTCCCGGACTAGCGGGACAGATACGCAGTATTTT.

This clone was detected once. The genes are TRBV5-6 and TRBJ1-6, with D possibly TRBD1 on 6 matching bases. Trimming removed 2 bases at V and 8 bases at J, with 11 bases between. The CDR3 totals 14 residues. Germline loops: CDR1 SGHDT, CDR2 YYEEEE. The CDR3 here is CASSFPWGHSPLHF. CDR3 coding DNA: TGTGCCAGCAGCTTCCCTTGGGGGCATTCACCCCTCCACTTT.

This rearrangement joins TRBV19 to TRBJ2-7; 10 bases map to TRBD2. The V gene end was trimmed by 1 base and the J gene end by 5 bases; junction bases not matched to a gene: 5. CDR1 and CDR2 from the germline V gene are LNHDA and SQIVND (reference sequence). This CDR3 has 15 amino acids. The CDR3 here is CASSIGSSGRNEQYF. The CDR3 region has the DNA TGTGCCAGTAGTATAGGGTCTAGCGGGAGAAACGAGCAGTACTTC.

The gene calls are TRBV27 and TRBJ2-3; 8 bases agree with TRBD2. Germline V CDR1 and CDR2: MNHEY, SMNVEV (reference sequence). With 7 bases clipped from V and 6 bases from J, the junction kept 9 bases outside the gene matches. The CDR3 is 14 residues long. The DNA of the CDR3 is TGTGCCAGCATTGACGGGAGGGCCGGGGATACGCAGTATTTT. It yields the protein CASIDGRAGDTQYF.

In DNA form, the CDR3 reads TGTGCCTGGAGCGACAGGGGGTGGGGCTACACCTTC. This codes for CAWSDRGWGYTF. V gene TRBV30 combines with J gene TRBJ1-2; 9 positions agree with TRBD1. Germline CDR1 reads GTSNPN; CDR2 reads SVGIG (reference sequence). This CDR3 spans 12 amino acids. V lost 3 bases and J lost 8; bases outside the gene matches: 4.

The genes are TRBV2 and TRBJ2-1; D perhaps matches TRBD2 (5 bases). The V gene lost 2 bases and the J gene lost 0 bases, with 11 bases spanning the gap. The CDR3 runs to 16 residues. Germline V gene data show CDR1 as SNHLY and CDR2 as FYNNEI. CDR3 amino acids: CASSELVGDSYNEQFF. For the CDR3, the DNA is TGTGCCAGCAGTGAACTCGTGGGAGACTCCTACAATGAGCAGTTCTTC.

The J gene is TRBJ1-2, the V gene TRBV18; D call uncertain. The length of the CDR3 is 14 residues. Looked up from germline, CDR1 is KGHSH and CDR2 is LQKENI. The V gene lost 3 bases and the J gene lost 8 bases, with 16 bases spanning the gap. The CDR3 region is CASSPDGRGSGYTF. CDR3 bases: TGTGCCAGCTCACCGGACGGACGGGGAAGCGGCTACACCTTC.

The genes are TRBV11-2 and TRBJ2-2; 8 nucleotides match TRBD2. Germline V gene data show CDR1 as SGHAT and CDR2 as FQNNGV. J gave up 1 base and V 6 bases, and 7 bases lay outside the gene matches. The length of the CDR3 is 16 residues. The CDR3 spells CASSWGLVGNTGELFF. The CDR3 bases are TGTGCCAGCAGTTGGGGACTAGTGGGGAACACCGGGGAGCTGTTTTTT.

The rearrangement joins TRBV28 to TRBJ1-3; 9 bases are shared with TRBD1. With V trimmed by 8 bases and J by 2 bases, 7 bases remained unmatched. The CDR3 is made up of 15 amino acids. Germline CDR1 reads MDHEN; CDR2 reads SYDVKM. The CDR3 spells CASWGQGATGNTIYF. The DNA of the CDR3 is TGTGCCAGCTGGGGACAGGGCGCAACTGGAAACACCATATATTTT.

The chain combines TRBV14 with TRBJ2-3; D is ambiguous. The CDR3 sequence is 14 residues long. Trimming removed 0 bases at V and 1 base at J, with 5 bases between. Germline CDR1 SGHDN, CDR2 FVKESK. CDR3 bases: TGTGCCAGCAGCCAAGATTATCGCACAGATACGCAGTATTTT. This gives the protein CASSQDYRTDTQYF.

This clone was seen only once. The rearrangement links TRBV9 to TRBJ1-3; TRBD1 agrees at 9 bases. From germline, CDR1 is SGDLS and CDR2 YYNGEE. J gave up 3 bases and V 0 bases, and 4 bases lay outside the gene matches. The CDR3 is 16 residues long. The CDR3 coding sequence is TGTGCCAGCAGCGTAGAACAGGGGGCTTTTGGAAACACCATATATTTT. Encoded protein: CASSVEQGAFGNTIYF.

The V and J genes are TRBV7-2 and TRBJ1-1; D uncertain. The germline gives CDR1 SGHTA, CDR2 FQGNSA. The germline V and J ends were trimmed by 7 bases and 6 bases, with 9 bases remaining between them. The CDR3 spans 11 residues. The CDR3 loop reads CASTSVAEAFF. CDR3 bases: TGTGCCAGCACGTCGGTGGCTGAAGCTTTCTTT.

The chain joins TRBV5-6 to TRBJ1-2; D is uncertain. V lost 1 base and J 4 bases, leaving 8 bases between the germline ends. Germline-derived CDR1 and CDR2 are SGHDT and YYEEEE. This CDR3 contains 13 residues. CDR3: CASSLNRAYGYTF. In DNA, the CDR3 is TGTGCCAGCAGCTTGAACAGAGCCTATGGCTACACCTTC.

This CDR3 reads CASSYSGQGAHEQYF. As DNA, the CDR3 is TGTGCCAGCAGTTACTCGGGACAGGGGGCCCACGAGCAGTACTTC. This chain joins TRBV6-6 and TRBJ2-7; 12 bases are a match to TRBD1. Germline CDR1 MNHNY, CDR2 SVGAGI (reference sequence). With V trimmed by 0 bases and J by 5 bases, 2 bases remained unmatched. The CDR3 consists of 15 residues.

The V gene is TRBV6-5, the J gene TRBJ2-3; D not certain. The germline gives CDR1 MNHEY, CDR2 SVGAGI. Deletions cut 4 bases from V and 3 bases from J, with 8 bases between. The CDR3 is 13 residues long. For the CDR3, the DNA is TGTGCCAGCAGTTCCCCTATTACAGATACGCAGTATTTT. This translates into CASSSPITDTQYF.

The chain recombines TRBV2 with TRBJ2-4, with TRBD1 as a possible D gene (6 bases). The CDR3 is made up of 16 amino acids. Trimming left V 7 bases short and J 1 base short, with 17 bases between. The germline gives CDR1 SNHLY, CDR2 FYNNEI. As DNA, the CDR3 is TGTGCCAGCACCGAGGGGACACAAGCCGCCAAAAACATTCAGTACTTC. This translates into CASTEGTQAAKNIQYF.

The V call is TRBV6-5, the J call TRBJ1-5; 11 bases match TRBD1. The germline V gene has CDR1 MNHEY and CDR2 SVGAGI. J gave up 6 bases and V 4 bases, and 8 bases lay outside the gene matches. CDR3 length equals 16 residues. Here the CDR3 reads CASSSGTGGARQPQHF. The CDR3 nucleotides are TGTGCCAGCAGTTCCGGGACAGGGGGAGCGCGTCAGCCCCAGCATTTT.

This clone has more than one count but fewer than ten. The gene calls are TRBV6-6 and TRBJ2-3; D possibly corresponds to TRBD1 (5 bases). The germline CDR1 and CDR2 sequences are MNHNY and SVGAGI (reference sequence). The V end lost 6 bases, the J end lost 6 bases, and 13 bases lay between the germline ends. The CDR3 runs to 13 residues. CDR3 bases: TGTGCCAGCAGGGAAGGGGTTCGGGATACGCAGTATTTT. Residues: CASREGVRDTQYF.

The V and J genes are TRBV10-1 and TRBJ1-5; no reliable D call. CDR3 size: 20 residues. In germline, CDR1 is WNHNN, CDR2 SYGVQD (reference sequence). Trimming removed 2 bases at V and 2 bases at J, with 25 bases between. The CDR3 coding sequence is TGCGCCAGCAGTGAGCCACCGTCATGGAGCCCTACTTTTGGCAATCAGCCCCAGCATTTT. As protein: CASSEPPSWSPTFGNQPQHF.

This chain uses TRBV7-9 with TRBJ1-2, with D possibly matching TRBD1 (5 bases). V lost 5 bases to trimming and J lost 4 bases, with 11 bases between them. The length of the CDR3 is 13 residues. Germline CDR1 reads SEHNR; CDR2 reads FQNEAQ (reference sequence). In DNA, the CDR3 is TGTGCCAGCAGCCCGGGGGGGATCTATGGCTACACCTTC. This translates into CASSPGGIYGYTF.

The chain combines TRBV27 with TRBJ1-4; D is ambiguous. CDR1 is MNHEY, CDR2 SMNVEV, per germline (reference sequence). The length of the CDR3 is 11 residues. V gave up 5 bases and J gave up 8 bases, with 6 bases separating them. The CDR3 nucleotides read TGTGCCAGCAGTGCGGGGGAAAAACTGTTTTTT. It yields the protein CASSAGEKLFF.

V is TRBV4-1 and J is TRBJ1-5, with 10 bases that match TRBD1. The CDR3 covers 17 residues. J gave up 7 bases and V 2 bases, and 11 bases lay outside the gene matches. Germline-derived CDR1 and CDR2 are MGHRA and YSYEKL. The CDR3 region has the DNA TGCGCCAGCAGCCAACATCTGCCGACAGGGGGCCGGCAGCCCCAGCATTTT. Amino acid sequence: CASSQHLPTGGRQPQHF.

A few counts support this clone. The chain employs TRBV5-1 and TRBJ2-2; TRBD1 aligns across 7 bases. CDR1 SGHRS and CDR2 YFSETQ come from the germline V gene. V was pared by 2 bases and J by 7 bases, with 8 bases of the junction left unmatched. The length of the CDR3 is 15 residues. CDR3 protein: CASSFGTARGGELFF. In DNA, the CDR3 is TGCGCCAGCAGCTTCGGGACAGCCAGAGGCGGGGAGCTGTTTTTT. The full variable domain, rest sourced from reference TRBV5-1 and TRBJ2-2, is KAGVTQTPRYLIKTRGQQVTLSCSPISGHRSVSWYQQTPGQGLQFLFEYFSETQRNKGNFPGRFSGRQFSNSRSEMNVSTLELGDSALYLCASSFGTARGGELFFGEGSRLTVL.

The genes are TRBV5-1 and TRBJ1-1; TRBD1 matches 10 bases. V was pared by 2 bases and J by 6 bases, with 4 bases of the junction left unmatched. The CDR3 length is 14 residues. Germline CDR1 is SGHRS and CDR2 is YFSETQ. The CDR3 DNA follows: TGCGCCAGCAGCTTTAGGACAGGGGGGTCTGAAGCTTTCTTT. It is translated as CASSFRTGGSEAFF.

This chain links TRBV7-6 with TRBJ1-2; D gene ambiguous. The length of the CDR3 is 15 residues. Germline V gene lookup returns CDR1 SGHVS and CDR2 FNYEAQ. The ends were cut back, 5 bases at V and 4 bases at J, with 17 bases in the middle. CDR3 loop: CASSHLGRAPYGYTF. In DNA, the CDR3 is TGTGCCAGCAGCCATCTCGGGAGGGCCCCCTATGGCTACACCTTC.

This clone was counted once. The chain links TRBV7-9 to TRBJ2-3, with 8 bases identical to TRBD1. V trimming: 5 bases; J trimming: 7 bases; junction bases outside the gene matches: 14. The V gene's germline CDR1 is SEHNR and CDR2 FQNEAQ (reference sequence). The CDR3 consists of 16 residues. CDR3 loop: CASSPATGEATNTQYF. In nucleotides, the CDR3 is TGTGCCAGCAGCCCAGCGACAGGGGAGGCGACAAATACGCAGTATTTT.

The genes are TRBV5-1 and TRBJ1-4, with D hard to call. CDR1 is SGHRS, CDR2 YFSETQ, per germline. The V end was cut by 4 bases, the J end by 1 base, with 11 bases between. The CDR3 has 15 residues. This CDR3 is CASSQEGKTNEKLFF. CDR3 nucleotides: TGCGCCAGCAGCCAGGAGGGCAAAACTAATGAAAAACTGTTTTTT.

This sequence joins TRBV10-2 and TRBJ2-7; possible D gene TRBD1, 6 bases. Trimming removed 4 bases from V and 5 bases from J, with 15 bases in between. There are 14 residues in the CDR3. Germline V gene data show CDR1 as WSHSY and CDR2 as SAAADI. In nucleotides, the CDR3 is TGCGCCAGCAGTGCAGGGGTGATTCTCAACGAGCAGTACTTC. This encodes CASSAGVILNEQYF.